These 19 T cell receptor beta chains were all obtained from the same sample, sequenced in a study of shared clonotypes between healthy human individuals. Libraries were prepared by immunoSEQ multiplex PCR; TCRdb keeps only in-frame clonotypes and omits some of them. The profile shows 2.5 million or so clones, roughly 92% of them singletons. Input material: naive CD4+ T cells sorted from blood. Subset here: CD45RA+ positively selected. These receptors came from a man younger than 35 in good health.

The chain has TRBV6-5 and TRBJ1-6, with 7 positions matching TRBD1. Looked up from germline, CDR1 is MNHEY and CDR2 is SVGAGI. V was pared by 7 bases and J by 4 bases, with 7 bases of the junction left unmatched. The CDR3 sequence is 15 residues long. Here the CDR3 reads CASTADRPYNSPLHF. The CDR3 DNA sequence: TGTGCCAGCACTGCGGACAGGCCATATAATTCACCCCTCCACTTT.

Remarks on this clone: The same CDR3 arises from other DNA sequences in this sample as well. The chain has TRBV7-6 and TRBJ2-5, with 7 bases fitting TRBD2. The CDR3 loop spans 14 amino acids. V dropped 1 base and J dropped 1; count of bases not matched to a gene: 0. The germline CDR1 and CDR2 sequences are SGHVS and FNYEAQ. The CDR3 is CASSLGTSQETQYF. The CDR3 DNA is TGTGCCAGCAGCTTAGGGACTAGCCAAGAGACCCAGTACTTC. The full variable domain, in which reference TRBV7-6 and TRBJ2-5 provide the parts outside the CDR3, is GAGVSQSPRYKVTKRGQDVALRCDPISGHVSLYWYRQALGQGPEFLTYFNYEAQQDKSGLPNDRFSAERPEGSISTLTIQRTEQRDSAMYRCASSLGTSQETQYFGPGTRLLVL.

The sample holds a few counts of this clone. This chain joins TRBV11-3 and TRBJ1-1, with TRBD1 identical over 7 bases. Germline values: CDR1 SGHNT, CDR2 YENEEA. The CDR3 is made up of 14 amino acids. Losses at the gene ends were 5 bases for V and 5 bases for J; bases not matched to a gene: 8. CDR3 in DNA: TGTGCCAGCAGCCAAGGGACAGTTGGGACTGAAGCTTTCTTT. Its protein product is CASSQGTVGTEAFF.

J is TRBJ2-2 and V is TRBV19; TRBD2 is a possible D gene (6 bases). The CDR3 extends over 17 amino acids. Germline loops: CDR1 LNHDA, CDR2 SQIVND (reference sequence). With 2 bases removed from V and 6 bases from J, the gap between germline ends came to 19 bases. The DNA for the CDR3 is TGTGCCAGTAGTATAACCACGGGAGAAGATTGGGCCGGGGAGCTGTTTTTT. Translated, it gives CASSITTGEDWAGELFF.

The chain has TRBV18 and TRBJ1-4; D unclear. V was trimmed by 2 bases and J by 0 bases, leaving 10 bases between them. Germline assignment: CDR1 KGHSH and CDR2 LQKENI. The CDR3 extends over 16 amino acids. CDR3 DNA sequence: TGTGCCAGCTCACCAGGGCCAGATGCAACTAATGAAAAACTGTTTTTT. It yields the protein CASSPGPDATNEKLFF.

This rearrangement joins TRBV7-2 to TRBJ2-7; 11 positions match TRBD2. CDR1 is SGHTA and CDR2 is FQGNSA in the germline V gene. The CDR3 extends over 13 amino acids. The V gene end was trimmed by 2 bases and the J gene end by 12 bases; junction bases not matched to a gene: 6. CDR3 in DNA: TGTGCCAGCAGCTTACAACTAGCGGGGGAGTGGTACTTC. Encoded protein: CASSLQLAGEWYF. Full variable domain (outside the CDR3, taken from reference TRBV7-2 and TRBJ2-7): GAGVSQSPSNKVTEKGKDVELRCDPISGHTALYWYRQSLGQGLEFLIYFQGNSAPDKSGLPSDRFSAERTGGSVSTLTIQRTQQEDSAVYLCASSLQLAGEWYFGPGTRLTVT.

The rearrangement links TRBV18 to TRBJ1-1, with a possible D match to TRBD1 (5 bases). Trimming stripped 6 bases from V and 4 bases from J, with 15 bases between. This CDR3 has 14 amino acids. Germline CDR1 reads KGHSH; CDR2 reads LQKENI. CDR3 sequence reads: CASSGGTSGTEAFF. CDR3 sequence (DNA): TGTGCCAGCTCCGGTGGGACCTCGGGCACTGAAGCTTTCTTT.

The rearrangement joins TRBV2 to TRBJ1-2; 7 bases align to TRBD1. The V segment lost 6 bases and the J segment 3 bases; nucleotides outside the gene matches: 10. CDR3 length: 15 residues. CDR1 and CDR2 from the germline V gene are SNHLY and FYNNEI. CDR3 DNA: TGTGCCAGCAGGGAGGACGGGACAGCTGACTATGGCTACACCTTC. The encoded protein is CASREDGTADYGYTF. Supplemented by reference TRBV2 and TRBJ1-2, the full variable domain reads EPEVTQTPSHQVTQMGQEVILRCVPISNHLYFYWYRQILGQKVEFLVSFYNNEISEKSEIFDDQFSVERPDGSNFTLKIRSTKLEDSAMYFCASREDGTADYGYTFGSGTRLTVV.

The chain joins TRBV6-5 to TRBJ2-7; 9 bases fit TRBD1. Germline CDR1 MNHEY, CDR2 SVGAGI. There are 14 residues in the CDR3. J gave up 2 bases and V 5 bases, and 4 bases lay outside the gene matches. The CDR3 spells CASSSRQGAYEQYF. DNA for the CDR3: TGTGCCAGCAGTAGTCGACAGGGGGCCTACGAGCAGTACTTC.

The V gene is TRBV7-2, the J gene TRBJ1-6; unclear D gene. Germline V gene sequence: CDR1 SGHTA, CDR2 FQGNSA. The CDR3 is made up of 14 amino acids. V lost 5 bases to trimming and J lost 2 bases, with 7 bases between them. This CDR3 is CASSPNPYNSPLHF. CDR3 bases: TGTGCCAGCAGCCCGAACCCCTATAATTCACCCCTCCACTTT.

This clone appeared a few times. The gene calls are TRBV10-1 and TRBJ1-6, with 7 positions matching TRBD1. CDR3 length: 14 amino acids. Trimming cost V 4 bases and J 4 bases; bases outside gene matches: 1. In germline, CDR1 is WNHNN, CDR2 SYGVQD (reference sequence). CDR3 nucleotide sequence: TGCGCCAGCAGTGCGGGACAGTATAATTCACCCCTCCACTTT. It specifies CASSAGQYNSPLHF.

The chain couples TRBV4-1 to TRBJ1-4; TRBD1 matches at 9 bases. The CDR3 runs to 17 residues. With 1 base clipped from V and 9 bases from J, the junction kept 12 bases outside the gene matches. Germline CDR1 MGHRA, CDR2 YSYEKL. CDR3 residues: CASSQAPSGQGNQKLFF. The CDR3 DNA sequence: TGCGCCAGCAGCCAAGCCCCCTCGGGACAGGGTAACCAAAAACTGTTTTTT.

The chain is built from TRBV28 and TRBJ1-2; TRBD1 agrees at 8 bases. Germline-derived CDR1 and CDR2 are MDHEN and SYDVKM. The trim removed 3 bases at V and 8 bases at J, leaving 8 bases unmatched. The CDR3 consists of 14 residues. The CDR3 nucleotides read TGTGCCAGCAGTTTGTGGCAGGGGGCGCGCGGCTACACCTTC. Translation gives CASSLWQGARGYTF.

The J gene is TRBJ1-2, the V gene TRBV18; no firm D call. Germline values: CDR1 KGHSH, CDR2 LQKENI. The ends were cut back, 6 bases at V and 2 bases at J, with 10 bases in the middle. This CDR3 is built from 13 residues. The CDR3 loop is CASSHTENYGYTF. The CDR3 DNA follows: TGTGCCAGCTCTCACACAGAAAACTATGGCTACACCTTC.

This chain connects TRBV7-9 to TRBJ2-4; 7 bases align to TRBD1. The CDR3 loop spans 14 amino acids. The trim removed 6 bases at V and 5 bases at J, leaving 7 bases unmatched. Germline CDR1 reads SEHNR; CDR2 reads FQNEAQ (reference sequence). The CDR3 nucleotides read TGTGCCAGCAGACAGGGGACCCAAGAAAACATTCAGTACTTC. The encoded protein is CASRQGTQENIQYF.

The chain employs TRBV2 and TRBJ2-7; 8 nucleotides match TRBD1. CDR1 SNHLY and CDR2 FYNNEI come from the germline V gene. The length of the CDR3 is 15 residues. V gave up 0 bases and J gave up 9 bases; unmatched junction bases: 10. CDR3 region: CASSEALRRQGRQYF. The CDR3 DNA sequence: TGTGCCAGCAGTGAAGCGCTTCGGAGACAGGGGCGGCAGTACTTC.

J is TRBJ2-1 and V is TRBV5-1, with 11 positions matching TRBD2. Germline assignment: CDR1 SGHRS and CDR2 YFSETQ. V lost 3 bases to trimming and J lost 2 bases; unmatched junction nucleotides: 7. The CDR3 is made up of 17 amino acids. The CDR3 DNA sequence: TGCGCCAGCAGCTCGGGGCCGGGACTAGCGGCCTACAATGAGCAGTTCTTC. It translates to CASSSGPGLAAYNEQFF.

The DNA for the CDR3 is TGTGCCAGCAGTAACGGGGGTTACGAGCAGTACTTC. The encoded protein is CASSNGGYEQYF. The chain carries TRBV6-5 and TRBJ2-7; D perhaps matches TRBD2 (6 bases). The CDR3 has 12 amino acids. CDR1 is MNHEY, CDR2 SVGAGI, per germline. V lost 5 bases and J 4 bases, leaving 9 bases between the germline ends.

The V call is TRBV5-1, the J call TRBJ1-4; no clear D. The length of the CDR3 is 15 residues. V was clipped by 2 bases and J by 15 bases, with 23 bases between them. The germline V gene has CDR1 SGHRS and CDR2 YFSETQ. The CDR3 region is CASSFGLSPPTIMFF. The CDR3 bases are TGCGCCAGCAGCTTCGGCTTATCGCCCCCTACGATAATGTTTTTT.